This TCR beta chain was identified during a study of a mutant IDH1 vaccine in newly diagnosed glioma. In the study overall: The study held visit V12 at week 35 and visit V13 at week 47.

Time point reported: week 47, end of study. What each vaccine dose contained was 300 ug of mutant IDH1 20-mer peptide, accompanied by topical imiquimod. The data were produced by immunoSEQ multiplex PCR, yet TCRdb's version contains in-frame clones alone and is incomplete. The data contain more than 30,000 clones, approximately 90% of them seen just once; the ten biggest clones take up about 2.2%. Regarding this clone: No antigen is known for it.

V was clipped by 1 base and J by 3 bases, with 12 bases between them. This CDR3 is 15 amino acids long. Germline values: CDR1 MNHEY, CDR2 SVGAGI. This specimen was PBMCs, taken from a glioma patient whose treatment included an IDH1 peptide vaccine. This chain joins TRBV6-5 and TRBJ1-1, with TRBD1 as a possible D gene (5 bases). The source of this sequence is a man aged 40-55 years with glioma. The CDR3 is CASSYWGREDTEAFF. The CDR3 nucleotides are TGTGCCAGCAGTTACTGGGGCAGGGAGGACACTGAAGCTTTCTTT.